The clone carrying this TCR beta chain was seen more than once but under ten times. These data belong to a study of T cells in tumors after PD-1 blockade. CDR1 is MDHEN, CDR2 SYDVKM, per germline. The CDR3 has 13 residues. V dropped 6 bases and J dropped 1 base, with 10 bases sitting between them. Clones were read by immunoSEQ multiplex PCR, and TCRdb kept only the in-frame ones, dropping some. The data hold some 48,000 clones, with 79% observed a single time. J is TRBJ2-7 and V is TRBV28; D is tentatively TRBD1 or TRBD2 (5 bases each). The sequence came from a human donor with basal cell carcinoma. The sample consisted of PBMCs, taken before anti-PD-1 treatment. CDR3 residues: CASSPGPSYEQYF. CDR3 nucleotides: TGTGCCAGCAGCCCGGGGCCGTCCTACGAGCAGTACTTC.